The rows below give T cell receptor beta chains drawn from one sample of a study of T cells in tumors after PD-1 blockade. Here immunoSEQ multiplex PCR was the method, and the copy in TCRdb shows in-frame clones only, minus some. The table includes 60,000 to 75,000 clones, less than 85% detected once. The material sequenced was PBMCs, taken after anti-PD-1 treatment. Receptor source: a human donor with basal cell carcinoma. The CDR3 runs from the conserved cysteine through the conserved F or W. Each record gives: J gene, clone size, V gene, D gene, CDR3 DNA, CDR3 protein. A D gene is named only where the DNA matches it firmly. Clone sizes are given selectively: once, few, many, or a class where the clone is expanded.

J: TRBJ1-6
size: .
V: TRBV9
D: .
DNA: TGTGCCAGCTCAGGAAGGGGAACCTATAATTCACCCCTCCACTTT
CDR3: CASSGRGTYNSPLHF

J: TRBJ2-3
size: .
V: TRBV5-4
D: .
DNA: TGTGCCAGCAGCTCGCAGGGTAAGGGGACAGATACGCAGTATTTT
CDR3: CASSSQGKGTDTQYF

J: TRBJ2-5
size: .
V: TRBV5-1
D: TRBD2
DNA: TGCGCCAGCAGGCCCTCACTAGCGGGGGGGCAAGAGACCCAGTACTTC
CDR3: CASRPSLAGGQETQYF

J: TRBJ2-2
size: .
V: TRBV5-1
D: TRBD1
DNA: TGCGCCAGCAGCTTGAGTCCCGGGACAGGGACCGGGGAGCTGTTTTTT
CDR3: CASSLSPGTGTGELFF

J: TRBJ2-7
size: .
V: TRBV27
D: TRBD2
DNA: TGTGCCAGCAGTGTCGGGACTAGCGGGGGGGCAAGATCCTACGAGCAGTACTTC
CDR3: CASSVGTSGGARSYEQYF

J: TRBJ1-2
size: .
V: TRBV28
D: .
DNA: TGTGCCAGCAGACTACTGGACGGGGGATTTAACTATGGCTACACCTTC
CDR3: CASRLLDGGFNYGYTF

J: TRBJ2-3
size: .
V: TRBV21-1
D: .
DNA: TGTGCCAGCAGCAAAGCCAAAATCCACTCCGGGACAGACGACACAGATACGCAGTATTTT
CDR3: CASSKAKIHSGTDDTDTQYF

J: TRBJ1-2
size: .
V: TRBV2
D: TRBD1
DNA: TGTGCCAGCAGTGGGACAGGGACCGGGTCGGGCTACACCTTC
CDR3: CASSGTGTGSGYTF

J: TRBJ1-5
size: .
V: TRBV28
D: .
DNA: TGTGCCAGCAGTGATCGGGACTATAGGACTTATAGCAATCAGCCCCAGCATTTT
CDR3: CASSDRDYRTYSNQPQHF

J: TRBJ2-2
size: .
V: TRBV4-1
D: TRBD2
DNA: TGCGCCAGCAGCCAAGAACTCGGGGGGGCGCTTAGCGGGGAGCTGTTTTTT
CDR3: CASSQELGGALSGELFF

J: TRBJ2-4
size: once
V: TRBV19
D: .
DNA: TGTGCCAGTAGCCTGACAGGAGCCATGCTAGCCAAAAACATTCAGTACTTC
CDR3: CASSLTGAMLAKNIQYF

J: TRBJ2-5
size: once
V: TRBV30
D: TRBD2
DNA: TGTGCCTGGTCGGGAGGAGGGTGGCTTGGGGAGACCCAGTACTTC
CDR3: CAWSGGGWLGETQYF

J: TRBJ1-5
size: .
V: TRBV3-1/TRBV3-2
D: .
DNA: TGTGCCAGCAGCCAAGATGGTGGGGAGGGACAGCCCCAGCATTTT
CDR3: CASSQDGGEGQPQHF

J: TRBJ1-5
size: once
V: TRBV2
D: TRBD1
DNA: TGTGCCAGCAGTGAAGTTGATTTGGGACAGGGTATCGTGATAGATCAGCCCCAGCATTTT
CDR3: CASSEVDLGQGIVIDQPQHF

J: TRBJ1-5
size: .
V: TRBV12-5
D: .
DNA: TGTGCTAGTGGGAATAGCAATCAGCCCCAGCATTTT
CDR3: CASGNSNQPQHF

J: TRBJ2-2
size: .
V: TRBV6-4
D: .
DNA: TGTGCCAGCAGTGACCTGGGGGCCGACACCGGGGAGCTGTTTTTT
CDR3: CASSDLGADTGELFF

J: TRBJ1-5
size: .
V: TRBV10-2
D: .
DNA: TGCGCCAGCAGAGAGGACGCCTCGGCGCAGAATCAGCCCCAGCATTTT
CDR3: CASREDASAQNQPQHF

J: TRBJ1-2
size: .
V: TRBV3-1/TRBV3-2
D: TRBD1
DNA: TGTGCCAGCAGCCAAAGAGGGGGCCTCGTTGTTTTAAGTGACTATGGCTACACCTTC
CDR3: CASSQRGGLVVLSDYGYTF

J: TRBJ2-6
size: .
V: TRBV6-2/TRBV6-3
D: .
DNA: TGTGCCAGCAGTCAAGGGAAAACCTCTGGGGCCAACGTCCTGACTTTC
CDR3: CASSQGKTSGANVLTF

J: TRBJ2-1
size: .
V: TRBV7-9
D: TRBD2
DNA: TGTGCCAGCAGCCGAGGGCGGGGGTCCTACAATGAGCAGTTCTTC
CDR3: CASSRGRGSYNEQFF

J: TRBJ1-5
size: .
V: TRBV7-2
D: TRBD1
DNA: TGTGCCAGCAGCTTCACAGGGGGCAATCAGCCCCAGCATTTT
CDR3: CASSFTGGNQPQHF